The 12 T cell receptor beta chains below all came from one sample that was sequenced in a study of sequential checkpoint blockade in melanoma. Using immunoSEQ multiplex PCR, the repertoire was profiled, and TCRdb retains in-frame clones only, with some absent. The sample lists 8,500 to 10,000 clones; around 70% were seen once. Noted treatment: randomized to nivolumab then ipilimumab (arm A) or the reverse (arm B). The sequences come from CD8+ T cells sorted from blood (inferred from file names), collected from a patient given nivolumab and ipilimumab in sequence. The receptors stem from a human donor with melanoma.

The chain uses TRBV29-1 and TRBJ2-7; 7 nucleotides line up with TRBD2. The CDR3 is 14 amino acids. Germline CDR1 and CDR2: SQVTM and ANQGSEA. Trimming removed 3 bases from V and 3 bases from J; junction bases left unmatched: 8. Written as DNA, the CDR3 is TGCAGCGTTGAGGTCGGGACTAACCACTACGAGCAGTACTTC. Its protein product is CSVEVGTNHYEQYF.

This clone was seen a few times. The chain couples TRBV6-1 to TRBJ2-7; TRBD2 might be the D (5 bases). The CDR3 has 15 residues. V was pared by 2 bases and J by 0 bases, with 11 bases between. Germline V gene lookup returns CDR1 MNHNS and CDR2 SASEGT. CDR3 in DNA: TGTGCCAGCAGTGAATACGAGGGTAGCTCCTACGAGCAGTACTTC. Amino acid sequence: CASSEYEGSSYEQYF.

This clone has a handful of counts. A far more abundant clone sits one base away, making this likely a read error. The sample has other DNA sequences that encode this CDR3 too. The chain recombines TRBV4-1 with TRBJ2-3, with 9 nucleotides matching TRBD2. CDR1 MGHRA and CDR2 YSYEKL come from the germline V gene. V lost 0 bases, J lost 6 bases, and 7 bases stayed unmatched. The CDR3 has 16 residues. The CDR3 reads CASSQDLRGGPDTQYF. The CDR3 coding sequence is TGCGCCAGCAGCCAAGATCTGCGGGGGGGCCCCGATACGCAGTATTTT.

V is TRBV4-1 and J is TRBJ2-2; 8 bases agree with TRBD1. There are 14 residues in the CDR3. J lost 6 bases, V lost 4 bases, and 4 bases had no gene match. Germline lookup yields CDR1 MGHRA and CDR2 YSYEKL. DNA of the CDR3: TGCGCCAGCAGCCGCTACAGGGGGTCCGGGGAGCTGTTTTTT. The encoded protein is CASSRYRGSGELFF.

This chain uses TRBV28 with TRBJ1-1; 7 positions agree with TRBD1. Germline CDR1 and CDR2: MDHEN and SYDVKM. The CDR3 has 14 amino acids. V shed 4 bases, J shed 0 bases, and the junction held 2 bases outside the gene matches. CDR3 residues: CASSSGQMNTEAFF. CDR3 sequence (DNA): TGTGCCAGCAGTTCGGGACAGATGAACACTGAAGCTTTCTTT.

V usage is TRBV28 and J usage is TRBJ2-5; 8 bases map to TRBD1. The last part of the DNA fits TRBJ2-7 better; the J call may be wrong. CDR1 MDHEN and CDR2 SYDVKM come from the germline V gene. The CDR3 runs 15 residues. The CDR3, as DNA: TGTGCCAGCAGTGAGGCGAGACAGGGGTTTTACGAGCAGTACTTC. This sequence encodes CASSEARQGFYEQYF.

This chain joins TRBV11-2 and TRBJ1-4; D perhaps matches TRBD1 (6 bases). The V end lost 5 bases, the J end lost 8 bases, and 21 bases lay between the germline ends. Germline V lookup: CDR1 SGHAT, CDR2 FQNNGV. The CDR3 runs 16 residues. The CDR3 is CASSDPTGTRGEKLFF. In DNA form, the CDR3 reads TGTGCCAGCAGCGATCCGACAGGCACTAGAGGGGAAAAACTGTTTTTT.

Details on this clone: The junction does not match germline at one end; this may be a read error. The genes are TRBV7-9 and TRBJ1-1; 8 bases are a match to TRBD1. CDR1 is SEHNR, CDR2 FQNEAQ, per germline (reference sequence). This CDR3 region has 11 residues. CDR3 amino acids: CASSLARDRSF. Written as DNA, the CDR3 is TGTGCCAGCAGCTTAGCGAGGGACAGGAGCTTT.

The V gene is TRBV4-2, the J gene TRBJ2-3, with D possibly being TRBD2 (7 bases). V was cut by 0 bases and J by 4 bases, with 17 bases left in between. Germline values: CDR1 LGHNA, CDR2 YNFKEQ. The CDR3 is 17 amino acids. DNA of the CDR3: TGTGCCAGCAGCCAAGATAGAGGGGGGGCCGAGGCAGATACGCAGTATTTT. Translating gives CASSQDRGGAEADTQYF.

The chain couples TRBV11-2 to TRBJ2-7; TRBD1 agrees at 10 bases. Unmatched junction bases numbered 7, after V lost 5 bases and J lost 3 bases. The germline V gene has CDR1 SGHAT and CDR2 FQNNGV. The length of the CDR3 is 15 residues. The CDR3 protein is CASSLGTGEFYEQYF. The CDR3 bases are TGTGCCAGCAGCCTCGGGACAGGGGAATTCTACGAGCAGTACTTC.

This clone was counted a single time. The rearrangement uses TRBV4-3 and TRBJ2-2, with D possibly matching TRBD2 (7 bases). This CDR3 is 14 amino acids long. Germline CDR1 reads LGHNA; CDR2 reads YSLEER. Between the trimmed V and J ends, which lost 3 bases and 7 bases, there was a span of 12 bases. The CDR3 DNA reads TGCGCCAGCAGCCATCGGGGGGCAAGCGGGGAGCTGTTTTTT. Protein: CASSHRGASGELFF.

This clone was detected a few times. This specimen includes other DNA sequences encoding the same CDR3. J is TRBJ2-7 and V is TRBV10-3; 15 bases match TRBD2. In germline, CDR1 is ENHRY, CDR2 SYGVKD. Germline trimming cut 6 bases from V and 0 bases from J; bases unmatched to any gene: 6. CDR3 length: 17 residues. The CDR3 region is CAISRTSGRASSYEQYF. The CDR3 bases are TGTGCCATCAGCAGGACTAGCGGGAGGGCTAGCTCCTACGAGCAGTACTTC.